The 16 T cell receptor beta chains presented below share a single source sample, sequenced in a study of primary melanoma T cells and metastatic recurrence. Here immunoSEQ multiplex PCR was the method, and the copy in TCRdb shows in-frame clones only, minus some. The sample lists about 160 clones, around 72% occurring once. Sequencing used melanoma tumor tissue. The source is a human donor with melanoma.

The genes are TRBV6-8 and TRBJ1-5; 7 positions agree with TRBD1. Germline trimming cut 5 bases from V and 0 bases from J; bases unmatched to any gene: 13. In germline, CDR1 is MNHGY, CDR2 SAAAGT. The CDR3 is made up of 18 amino acids. The CDR3 spells CASSLVRDRAYSNQPQHF. The CDR3, as DNA: TGTGCCAGCAGTCTGGTCCGGGACAGAGCTTATAGCAATCAGCCCCAGCATTTT.

The rearrangement joins TRBV6-8 to TRBJ2-7; D might be TRBD1 or TRBD2, each matching 5 bases. Germline V gene data show CDR1 as MNHGY and CDR2 as SAAAGT. The CDR3 extends over 13 amino acids. The V end lost 5 bases, the J end lost 7 bases, and 15 bases lay between the germline ends. In DNA, the CDR3 is TGTGCCAGCAGTCGGGACCCGCTTCGAGAGCAGTACTTC. Protein sequence: CASSRDPLREQYF.

J is TRBJ2-7 and V is TRBV14; the D gene is possibly TRBD1 (5 bases). The CDR3 has 14 residues. V gave up 6 bases and J gave up 1 base, with 13 bases separating them. Germline-derived CDR1 and CDR2 are SGHDN and FVKESK. CDR3 bases: TGTGCCAGCAGTCGTCGACAGCGTTCCTACGAGCAGTACTTC. It encodes CASSRRQRSYEQYF.

J is TRBJ2-3 and V is TRBV6-8; TRBD2 aligns across 12 bases. The CDR3 has 15 amino acids. Per the germline V gene, CDR1 is MNHGY and CDR2 is SAAAGT. The ends lost 2 bases at V and 4 bases at J; junction bases unmatched: 1. DNA of the CDR3: TGTGCCAGCAGTTACAGACTAGCGGGAGCAGATACGCAGTATTTT. Translation: CASSYRLAGADTQYF.

This sequence joins TRBV5-1 and TRBJ1-6, with D maybe TRBD1 (6 bases). The CDR3 runs to 15 residues. Trimming took off 5 bases at V and 9 bases at J, with 18 bases between the two ends. Germline assignment: CDR1 SGHRS and CDR2 YFSETQ. The DNA for the CDR3 is TGCGCCAGCAGTTGGGGGGCGCGGAGAGCTTCACCCCTCCACTTT. It is translated as CASSWGARRASPLHF.

The rearrangement links TRBV28 to TRBJ2-1, with 9 bases identical to TRBD2. The CDR3 extends over 14 amino acids. The germline V gene has CDR1 MDHEN and CDR2 SYDVKM. With 7 bases clipped from V and 9 bases from J, the junction kept 10 bases outside the gene matches. CDR3 nucleotide sequence: TGTGCCAGCATAGGGACTAGCCGAGGCGCTGAGCAGTTCTTC. Amino acid sequence: CASIGTSRGAEQFF. The full variable domain, in which reference TRBV28 and TRBJ2-1 provide the parts outside the CDR3, is DVKVTQSSRYLVKRTGEKVFLECVQDMDHENMFWYRQDPGLGLRLIYFSYDVKMKEKGDIPEGYSVSREKKERFSLILESASTNQTSMYLCASIGTSRGAEQFFGPGTRLTVL.

The rearrangement joins TRBV29-1 to TRBJ1-4; D might be TRBD1 (5 bases). CDR1 and CDR2 (germline): SQVTM, ANQGSEA. This CDR3 is built from 13 residues. V lost 3 bases and J lost 2, with 7 bases in between. CDR3 protein: CSVERGTNEKLFF. CDR3 DNA sequence: TGCAGCGTTGAGAGGGGCACTAATGAAAAACTGTTTTTT.

V and J are TRBV18 and TRBJ1-2; 9 bases align to TRBD1. V dropped 5 bases and J dropped 6; count of bases not matched to a gene: 4. Germline CDR1 is KGHSH and CDR2 is LQKENI. This CDR3 region has 13 residues. CDR3: CASSAGTGNGYTF. CDR3 nucleotide sequence: TGTGCCAGCTCAGCTGGGACAGGGAATGGCTACACCTTC.

The genes are TRBV29-1 and TRBJ2-5, with D maybe TRBD1 (5 bases). Looked up from germline, CDR1 is SQVTM and CDR2 is ANQGSEA. This CDR3 comprises 13 residues. V was pared by 7 bases and J by 1 base, with 13 bases between. CDR3 nucleotides: TGCAGCGCCGGTCTGACAGTCCAAGAGACCCAGTACTTC. This translates into CSAGLTVQETQYF.

The CDR3 coding sequence is TGTGCCAGCAGCTTGGAGGGCAGCGGCTATGGCTACACCTTC. It yields the protein CASSLEGSGYGYTF. V and J are TRBV11-3 and TRBJ1-2, with unresolved D. Trimming stripped 3 bases from V and 4 bases from J, with 12 bases between. This CDR3 contains 14 residues. CDR1 and CDR2 (germline): SGHNT, YENEEA.

J is TRBJ2-4 and V is TRBV29-1; possible D gene TRBD1, 6 bases. The CDR3 is 14 residues long. V was clipped by 5 bases and J by 2 bases, with 13 bases between them. Per germline, CDR1 SQVTM and CDR2 ANQGSEA. The CDR3 DNA reads as TGCAGCGTTACTCGTCAGGGGACCAAAAACATTCAGTACTTC. This codes for CSVTRQGTKNIQYF.

This clone has just a few counts. The chain combines TRBV28 with TRBJ2-3, with TRBD2 identical over 11 bases. V shed 5 bases, J shed 4 bases, and the junction held 14 bases outside the gene matches. The germline V gene encodes CDR1 MDHEN and CDR2 SYDVKM. The CDR3 is 18 residues long. CDR3 nucleotides: TGTGCCAGCAGTCCCCGAAGGGCTAGCGGGGGGCCGTCAGATACGCAGTATTTT. Its translation: CASSPRRASGGPSDTQYF.

The genes are TRBV10-3 and TRBJ2-1, with 8 bases that match TRBD1. V shed 0 bases and J 4 bases; nucleotides not matched to a gene: 2. Germline CDR1 and CDR2: ENHRY and SYGVKD. This CDR3 has 15 amino acids. CDR3 nucleotides: TGTGCCATCAGTGAGTCAGGGGACAGGTACAATGAGCAGTTCTTC. Protein product: CAISESGDRYNEQFF.

This chain connects TRBV14 to TRBJ2-5; the D is unclear. Germline V gene data show CDR1 as SGHDN and CDR2 as FVKESK. Trimming took off 2 bases at V and 5 bases at J, with 12 bases between the two ends. The CDR3 is made up of 14 amino acids. The CDR3 nucleotides are TGTGCCAGCAGCCAAACGAAATGGGGTGAGACCCAGTACTTC. As protein: CASSQTKWGETQYF.

V and J are TRBV11-3 and TRBJ2-5; 9 nucleotides align to TRBD2. The length of the CDR3 is 15 residues. CDR1 and CDR2 (germline): SGHNT, YENEEA. With V trimmed by 4 bases and J by 1 base, 4 bases remained unmatched. The CDR3: CASSSSGTFQETQYF. CDR3 DNA sequence: TGTGCCAGCAGCTCTAGCGGGACCTTCCAAGAGACCCAGTACTTC.

This chain connects TRBV28 to TRBJ2-3, with D perhaps TRBD1 or TRBD2 (5 bases each). The CDR3 runs 13 residues. V lost 3 bases, J lost 8 bases, and 12 bases lay in between. Germline-derived CDR1 and CDR2 are MDHEN and SYDVKM. CDR3 in amino acids: CASSLRGDRTQYF. The CDR3 nucleotides are TGTGCCAGCAGTTTGAGAGGGGATCGTACGCAGTATTTT.